This T cell receptor (beta chain) was recorded in a study of beta chain features in type 1 diabetes. Study results and limitations: TCRB CDR3 length was moderately but significantly reduced in all four CD4+ subsets of Type 1 diabetes patients.

Of the isolated RNA, all was reverse transcribed, and so the sequenced material was expressed TCRB transcripts. Libraries were prepared by immunoSEQ multiplex PCR; TCRdb keeps only in-frame clonotypes and omits some of them. The data hold 900,000 or so clones, with 17% observed a single time. Note on this clone: The target antigen is unknown.

Per germline, CDR1 LNHDA and CDR2 SQIVND (reference sequence). The CDR3 sequence is 18 residues long. Trimming took 5 bases from V and 0 from J, leaving 20 bases between them. Sequencing was done on a sample of naive CD4+ T cells from blood. The chain combines TRBV19 with TRBJ1-5; TRBD1 is a possible D gene (5 bases). The sequence was collected from a young woman in good health. The CDR3 reads CASSFPSDRAYSNQPQHF. CDR3 coding DNA: TGTGCCAGTAGTTTCCCGTCTGACAGAGCTTATAGCAATCAGCCCCAGCATTTT.